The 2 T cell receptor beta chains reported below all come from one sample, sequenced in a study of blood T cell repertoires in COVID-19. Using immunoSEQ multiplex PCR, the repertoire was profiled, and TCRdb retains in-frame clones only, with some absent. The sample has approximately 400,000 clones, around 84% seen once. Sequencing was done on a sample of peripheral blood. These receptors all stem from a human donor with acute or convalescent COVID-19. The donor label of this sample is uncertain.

DNA for the CDR3: TGTGCCAGCAGCTTACGTGGTGGCAGGGATAATTACGAGCAGTACTTC. It codes for CASSLRGGRDNYEQYF. V is TRBV11-2 and J is TRBJ2-7; D may be TRBD1 (5 bases). V lost 2 bases and J 4 bases, leaving 18 bases between the germline ends. The CDR3 is 16 amino acids. The V gene's germline CDR1 is SGHAT and CDR2 FQNNGV.

The CDR3 is CASSLRGTSNEKLFF. In DNA form, the CDR3 reads TGTGCCAGCAGCCTCAGGGGTACGTCTAATGAAAAACTGTTTTTT. The gene calls are TRBV5-5 and TRBJ1-4; D is possibly TRBD1 (6 bases). This CDR3 comprises 15 residues. Trimming pared 4 bases from V and 3 bases from J, leaving 13 bases between. Per germline, CDR1 SGHKS and CDR2 YYEKEE (reference sequence). Based on the CDR3 plus reference TRBV5-5 and TRBJ1-4, the full variable domain is DAGVTQSPTHLIKTRGQQVTLRCSPISGHKSVSWYQQVLGQGPQFIFQYYEKEERGRGNFPDRFSARQFPNYSSELNVNALLLGDSALYLCASSLRGTSNEKLFFGSGTQLSVL.